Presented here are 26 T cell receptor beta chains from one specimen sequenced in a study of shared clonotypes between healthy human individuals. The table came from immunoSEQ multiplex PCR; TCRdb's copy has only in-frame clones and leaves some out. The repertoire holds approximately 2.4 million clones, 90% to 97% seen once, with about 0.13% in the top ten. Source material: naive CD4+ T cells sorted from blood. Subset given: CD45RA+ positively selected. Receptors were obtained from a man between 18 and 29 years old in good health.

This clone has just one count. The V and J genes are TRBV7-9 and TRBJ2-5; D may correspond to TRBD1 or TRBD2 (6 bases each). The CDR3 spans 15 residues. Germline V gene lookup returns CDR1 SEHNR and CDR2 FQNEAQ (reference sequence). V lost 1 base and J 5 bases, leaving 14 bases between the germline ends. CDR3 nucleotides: TGTGCCAGCAGCTTAGATGGGGGGCCGGTGGAGACCCAGTACTTC. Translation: CASSLDGGPVETQYF.

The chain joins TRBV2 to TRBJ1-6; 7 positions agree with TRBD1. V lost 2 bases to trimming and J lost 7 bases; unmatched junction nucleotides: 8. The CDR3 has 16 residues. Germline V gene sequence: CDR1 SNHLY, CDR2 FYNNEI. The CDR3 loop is CASSEKVDRKNSPLHF. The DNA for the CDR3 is TGTGCCAGCAGTGAAAAGGTGGACAGGAAGAATTCACCCCTCCACTTT.

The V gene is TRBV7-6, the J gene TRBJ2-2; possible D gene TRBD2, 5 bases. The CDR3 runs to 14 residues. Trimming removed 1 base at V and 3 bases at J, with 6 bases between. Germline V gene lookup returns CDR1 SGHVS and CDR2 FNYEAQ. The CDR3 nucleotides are TGTGCCAGCAGCTTAGGGGAGCACACCGGGGAGCTGTTTTTT. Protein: CASSLGEHTGELFF.

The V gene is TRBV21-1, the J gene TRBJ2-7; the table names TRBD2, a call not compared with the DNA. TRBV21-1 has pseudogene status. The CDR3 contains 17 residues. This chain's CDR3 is CASSKVYFGGGLYEQYF. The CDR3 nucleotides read TGTGCCAGCAGCAAAGTTTACTTCGGGGGAGGGCTCTACGAGCAGTACTTC.

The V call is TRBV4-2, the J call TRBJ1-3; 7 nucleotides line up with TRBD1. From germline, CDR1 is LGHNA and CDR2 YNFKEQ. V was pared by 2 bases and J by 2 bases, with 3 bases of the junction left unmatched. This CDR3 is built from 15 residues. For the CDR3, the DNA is TGTGCCAGCAGCCAAACCGGGACAGCTGGAAACACCATATATTTT. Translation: CASSQTGTAGNTIYF.

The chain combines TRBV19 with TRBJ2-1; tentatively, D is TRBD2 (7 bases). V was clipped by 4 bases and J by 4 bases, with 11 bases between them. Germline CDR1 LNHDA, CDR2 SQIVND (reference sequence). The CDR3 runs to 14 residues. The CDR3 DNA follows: TGTGCCAGTAGTAACGGGGGGCTATACAATGAGCAGTTCTTC. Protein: CASSNGGLYNEQFF.

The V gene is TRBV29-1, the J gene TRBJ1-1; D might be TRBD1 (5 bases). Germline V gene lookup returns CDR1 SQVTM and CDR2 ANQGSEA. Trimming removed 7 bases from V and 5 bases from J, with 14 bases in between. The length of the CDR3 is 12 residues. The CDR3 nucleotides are TGCAGCGCGGACATCCAAGGGACTGAAGCTTTCTTT. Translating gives CSADIQGTEAFF.

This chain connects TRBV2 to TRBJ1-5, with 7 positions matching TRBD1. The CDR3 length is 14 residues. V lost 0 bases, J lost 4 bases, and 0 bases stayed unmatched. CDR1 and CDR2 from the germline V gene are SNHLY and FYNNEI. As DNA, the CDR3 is TGTGCCAGCAGTGAAGCGACAGGGAATCAGCCCCAGCATTTT. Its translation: CASSEATGNQPQHF.

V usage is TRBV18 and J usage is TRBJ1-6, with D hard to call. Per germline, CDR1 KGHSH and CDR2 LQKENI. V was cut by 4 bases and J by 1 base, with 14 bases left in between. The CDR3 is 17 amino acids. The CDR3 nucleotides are TGTGCCAGCTCACTATGGACGCAAGAATCCTATAATTCACCCCTCCACTTT. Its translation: CASSLWTQESYNSPLHF.

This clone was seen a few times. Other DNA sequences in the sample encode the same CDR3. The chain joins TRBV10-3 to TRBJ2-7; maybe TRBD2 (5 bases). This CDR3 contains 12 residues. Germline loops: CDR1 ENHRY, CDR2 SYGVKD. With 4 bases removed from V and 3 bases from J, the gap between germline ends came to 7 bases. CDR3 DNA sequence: TGTGCCATCAGTGTAGGGAGCTACGAGCAGTACTTC. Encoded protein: CAISVGSYEQYF.

The CDR3 DNA is TGTGCCTGGAGTGTCAGAACCGGGACTAAGTACAATGAGCAGTTCTTC. This encodes CAWSVRTGTKYNEQFF. The chain is built from TRBV30 and TRBJ2-1; 7 nucleotides agree with TRBD2. Germline V gene lookup returns CDR1 GTSNPN and CDR2 SVGIG (reference sequence). Losses at the gene ends were 0 bases for V and 4 bases for J; bases not matched to a gene: 9. The CDR3 is 16 amino acids.

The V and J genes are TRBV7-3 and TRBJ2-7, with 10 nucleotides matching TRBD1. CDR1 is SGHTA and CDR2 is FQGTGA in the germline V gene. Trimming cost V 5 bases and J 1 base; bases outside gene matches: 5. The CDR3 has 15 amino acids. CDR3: CASSPGQGVSYEQYF. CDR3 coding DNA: TGTGCCAGCAGCCCCGGACAGGGGGTTTCCTACGAGCAGTACTTC.

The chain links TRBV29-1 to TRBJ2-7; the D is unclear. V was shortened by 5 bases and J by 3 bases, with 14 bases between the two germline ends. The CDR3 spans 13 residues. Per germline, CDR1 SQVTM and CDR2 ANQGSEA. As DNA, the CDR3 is TGCAGCGTTAGCTGGGATCCAAGCTACGAGCAGTACTTC. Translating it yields CSVSWDPSYEQYF.

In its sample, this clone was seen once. CDR3 nucleotide sequence: TGTGCCTGCTTCAGGGGGTATGGCTATGGCTACACCTTC. This translates into CACFRGYGYGYTF. This sequence joins TRBV30 and TRBJ1-2, with 7 nucleotides matching TRBD1. CDR3 length: 13 amino acids. V lost 6 bases, J lost 4 bases, and 8 bases stayed unmatched. Germline V CDR1 and CDR2: GTSNPN, SVGIG (reference sequence).

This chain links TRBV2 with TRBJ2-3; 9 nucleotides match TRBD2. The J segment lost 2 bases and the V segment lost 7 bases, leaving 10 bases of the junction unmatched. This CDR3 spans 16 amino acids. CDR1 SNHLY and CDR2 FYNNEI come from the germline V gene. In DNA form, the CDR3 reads TGTGCCAGCATTGCGGCCCTAGCGGGGTTCACAGATACGCAGTATTTT. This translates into CASIAALAGFTDTQYF.

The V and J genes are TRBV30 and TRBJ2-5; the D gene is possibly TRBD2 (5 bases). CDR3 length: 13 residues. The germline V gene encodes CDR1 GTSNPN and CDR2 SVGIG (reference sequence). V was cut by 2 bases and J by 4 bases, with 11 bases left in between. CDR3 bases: TGTGCCTGGAGTCTGTGGGAGAGAGAGACCCAGTACTTC. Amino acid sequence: CAWSLWERETQYF. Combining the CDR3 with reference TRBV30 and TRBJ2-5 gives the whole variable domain SQTIHQWPATLVQPVGSPLSLECTVEGTSNPNLYWYRQAAGRGLQLLFYSVGIGQISSEVPQNLSASRPQDRQFILSSKKLLLSDSGFYLCAWSLWERETQYFGPGTRLLVL.

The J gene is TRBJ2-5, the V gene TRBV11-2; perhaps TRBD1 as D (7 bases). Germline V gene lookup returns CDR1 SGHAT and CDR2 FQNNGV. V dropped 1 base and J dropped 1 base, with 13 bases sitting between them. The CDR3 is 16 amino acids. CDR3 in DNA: TGTGCCAGCAGCTTAGGGGCAGGGGGGTTCCAAGAGACCCAGTACTTC. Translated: CASSLGAGGFQETQYF.

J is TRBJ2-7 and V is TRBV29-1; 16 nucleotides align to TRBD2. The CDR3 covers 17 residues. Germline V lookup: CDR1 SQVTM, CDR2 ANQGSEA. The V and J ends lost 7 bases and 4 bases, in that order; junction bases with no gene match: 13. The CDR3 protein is CSAARPGTSGRGYEQYF. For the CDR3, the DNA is TGCAGCGCGGCGAGACCCGGGACTAGCGGGAGGGGATACGAGCAGTACTTC.

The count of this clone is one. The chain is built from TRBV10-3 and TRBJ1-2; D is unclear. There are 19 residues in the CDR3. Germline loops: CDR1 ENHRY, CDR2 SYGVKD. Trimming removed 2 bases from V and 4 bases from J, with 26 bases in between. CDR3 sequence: CAISEPQSDLIPVIYGYTF. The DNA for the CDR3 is TGTGCCATCAGTGAGCCCCAATCCGACTTGATCCCCGTGATCTATGGCTACACCTTC.

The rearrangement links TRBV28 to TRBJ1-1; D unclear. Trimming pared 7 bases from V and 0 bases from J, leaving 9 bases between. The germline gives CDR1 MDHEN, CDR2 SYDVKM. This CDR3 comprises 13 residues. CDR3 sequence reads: CASTAVMNTEAFF. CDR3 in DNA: TGTGCCAGCACCGCCGTCATGAACACTGAAGCTTTCTTT.

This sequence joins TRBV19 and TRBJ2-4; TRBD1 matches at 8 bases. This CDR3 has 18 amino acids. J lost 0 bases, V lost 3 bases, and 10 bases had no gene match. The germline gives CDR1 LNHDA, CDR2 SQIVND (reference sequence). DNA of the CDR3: TGTGCCAGTAGTATCCCCGGACAGGGCGACCAAGCCAAAAACATTCAGTACTTC. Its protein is CASSIPGQGDQAKNIQYF.

This chain's CDR3 is CAWSVGLSASETQYF. The CDR3, as DNA: TGTGCCTGGAGTGTGGGGCTTTCCGCCTCGGAGACCCAGTACTTC. The rearrangement uses TRBV30 and TRBJ2-5, with a tentative D call TRBD1 (5 bases). The CDR3 has 15 residues. Trimming shortened V by 0 bases and J by 5 bases, and 16 bases separated the two germline ends. Germline V CDR1 and CDR2: GTSNPN, SVGIG (reference sequence).

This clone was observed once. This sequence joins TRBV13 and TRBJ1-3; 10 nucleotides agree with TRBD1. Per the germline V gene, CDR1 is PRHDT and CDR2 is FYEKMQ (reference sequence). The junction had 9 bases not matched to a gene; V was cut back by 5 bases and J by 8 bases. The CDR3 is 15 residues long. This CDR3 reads CASSRGQGISDTIYF. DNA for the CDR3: TGTGCCAGCAGCCGGGGACAGGGGATTTCGGACACCATATATTTT.

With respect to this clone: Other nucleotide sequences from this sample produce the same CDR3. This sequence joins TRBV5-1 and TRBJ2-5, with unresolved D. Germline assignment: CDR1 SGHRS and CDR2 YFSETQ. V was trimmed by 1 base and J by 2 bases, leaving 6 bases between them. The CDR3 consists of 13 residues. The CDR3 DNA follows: TGCGCCAGCAGCTTGCTAGGTCAAGAGACCCAGTACTTC. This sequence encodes CASSLLGQETQYF.

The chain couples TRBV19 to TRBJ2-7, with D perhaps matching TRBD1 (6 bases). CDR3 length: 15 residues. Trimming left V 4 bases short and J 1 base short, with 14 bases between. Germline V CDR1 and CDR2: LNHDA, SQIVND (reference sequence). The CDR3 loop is CASSRTASTSYEQYF. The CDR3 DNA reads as TGTGCCAGTAGTAGGACAGCCTCAACTTCCTACGAGCAGTACTTC.

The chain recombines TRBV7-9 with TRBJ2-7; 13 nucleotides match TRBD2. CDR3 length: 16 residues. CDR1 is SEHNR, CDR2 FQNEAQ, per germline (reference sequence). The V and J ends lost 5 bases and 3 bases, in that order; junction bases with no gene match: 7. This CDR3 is CASSPGLAGDFYEQYF. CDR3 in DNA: TGTGCCAGCAGCCCTGGACTAGCGGGGGACTTCTACGAGCAGTACTTC.